The TCR beta chain described here comes from a study of blood T cell repertoires in COVID-19. About the research overall: COVID-19 samples, acute and convalescent, were from the United States, Italy and Spain.

Here immunoSEQ multiplex PCR was the method, and the copy in TCRdb shows in-frame clones only, minus some. Of 93,000 or so clones listed, approximately 80% are singletons. The germline V gene encodes CDR1 MNHEY and CDR2 SVGAGI. V lost 8 bases and J 0 bases, leaving 11 bases between the germline ends. This CDR3 has 13 amino acids. The source material was peripheral blood. The source of this sequence is a human donor in a cohort sampled during active COVID-19. V usage is TRBV6-5 and J usage is TRBJ2-7; D is perhaps TRBD1 (6 bases). The CDR3 here is CASHGQNSYEQYF. CDR3 DNA: TGTGCCAGCCACGGACAGAACTCCTACGAGCAGTACTTC.